The subject of this entry is one T cell receptor beta chain. The data were obtained in a study of blood T cells in healthy people across ages. A sample-barcoded 5' primer and a J-beta primer mix were used in a second PCR of roughly 6 to 11 cycles. From the 5' RACE reads, TCRdb called clonotypes with MiXCR, one entry per CDR3 protein. The sample includes about 800,000 distinct CDR3 sequences, more than 20% of them seen just once. Germline CDR1 and CDR2: LNHDA and SQIVND (reference sequence). This CDR3 is 14 amino acids long. These records were also assigned to another study, of T cells of mothers and their children. That paper states: Related and unrelated pairs show similar shaping of TCR recombination output by thymic selection.

The chain has TRBV19 and TRBJ2-5, with 9 bases that match TRBD2. The J call is uncertain, as TRBJ2-1 better fits the DNA end. The sample consisted of blood. The clonotype comes from a boy between 10 and 17 years old in good health. This chain's CDR3 is CASGSSGSLNEQFF. In nucleotides, the CDR3 is TGTGCCAGTGGCAGTAGCGGGAGCCTCAATGAGCAGTTCTTC.